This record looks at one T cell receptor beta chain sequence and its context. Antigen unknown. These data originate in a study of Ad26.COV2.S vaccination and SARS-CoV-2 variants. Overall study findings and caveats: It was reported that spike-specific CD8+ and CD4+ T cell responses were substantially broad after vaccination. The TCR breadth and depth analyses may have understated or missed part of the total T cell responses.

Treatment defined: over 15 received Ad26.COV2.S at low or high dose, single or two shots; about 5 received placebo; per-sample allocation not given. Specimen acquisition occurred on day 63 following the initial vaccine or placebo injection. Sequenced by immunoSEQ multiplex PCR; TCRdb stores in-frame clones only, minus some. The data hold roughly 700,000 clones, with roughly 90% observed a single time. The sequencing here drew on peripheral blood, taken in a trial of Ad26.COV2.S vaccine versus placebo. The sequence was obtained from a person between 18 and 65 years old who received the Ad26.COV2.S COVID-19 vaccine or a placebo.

CDR3 in DNA: TGTGCCAGCAGTGACCACAGGGGGGCCTTCTCCTACGAGCAGTACTTC. This translates into CASSDHRGAFSYEQYF. The chain joins TRBV6-1 to TRBJ2-7; 8 bases match TRBD1. V lost 3 bases, J lost 0 bases, and 7 bases stayed unmatched. The CDR3 contains 16 residues. Germline assignment: CDR1 MNHNS and CDR2 SASEGT.